This is a list of T cell receptor beta chains from one sample in a study of blood T cell repertoires in COVID-19. Data came from immunoSEQ multiplex PCR; TCRdb stores just in-frame clones and leaves some out. This sample has over 50,000 clones; 78% occur once, and the top ten carry approximately 15%. Sequencing input: peripheral blood. The receptors were gathered from a human donor with active or convalescent COVID-19. The donor label of this sample is uncertain. The CDR3 runs from the conserved cysteine through the conserved F or W. A D gene is named only where the DNA matches it firmly. The listing skips clone size in some rows; elsewhere it reads once, few, many or a size class.

V	D	J	size	CDR3	DNA
TRBV4-3	TRBD2	TRBJ2-1	.	CASSQSGSYNEQFF	TGCGCCAGCAGCCAAAGCGGGAGCTACAATGAGCAGTTCTTC
TRBV20-1	.	TRBJ1-1	.	CSASAGVALGGFVGAFF	TGCAGTGCTAGTGCAGGGGTAGCTCTTGGGGGATTCGTAGGAGCTTTCTTT
TRBV25-1	TRBD1	TRBJ2-5	.	CASSRDRDVPETQYF	TGTGCCAGCTCCCGGGACAGGGATGTGCCAGAGACCCAGTACTTC
TRBV7-8	.	TRBJ2-7	.	CASSLRPSSEGGYEQYF	TGTGCCAGCAGCTTACGTCCTTCTAGCGAGGGTGGATACGAGCAGTACTTC
TRBV6-5	TRBD2	TRBJ2-5	.	CASSYWLAGGSETQYF	TGTGCCAGCAGTTACTGGCTAGCGGGAGGTTCAGAGACCCAGTACTTC
TRBV6-7	.	TRBJ1-4	.	CARLIRQFGVGKLFF	TGTGCCAGATTGATACGACAGTTTGGGGTAGGAAAACTGTTTTTT
TRBV21-1	.	TRBJ1-2	.	CASSRLCPQGYTF	TGTGCCAGCAGCAGGCTCTGCCCGCAAGGCTACACCTTC
TRBV28	TRBD1	TRBJ2-7	.	CASNKQGISYEQYF	TGTGCCAGCAATAAACAGGGGATCTCCTACGAGCAGTACTTC
TRBV27	.	TRBJ2-7	.	CASSLDTLLRGEQYF	TGTGCCAGCAGTTTGGACACCCTCCTCCGCGGCGAGCAGTACTTC
TRBV7-3	.	TRBJ1-2	few	CASSFGTGEGYTF	TGTGCCAGCAGCTTCGGTACAGGTGAAGGCTACACCTTC
TRBV25-1	.	TRBJ2-3	.	CASSEYFQGPTDTQYF	TGTGCCAGCAGTGAATATTTCCAGGGGCCCACAGATACGCAGTATTTT
TRBV24-1	.	TRBJ2-7	.	CATGLRSGREQYF	TGTGCCACCGGCTTAAGGTCTGGGAGGGAGCAGTACTTC
TRBV9	TRBD1	TRBJ2-7	.	CASRTGGGLDFYEQYF	TGTGCCAGCAGGACAGGGGGAGGACTTGACTTCTACGAGCAGTACTTC
TRBV19	.	TRBJ2-7	few	CASSIRVEGSYEQYF	TGTGCCAGTAGTATTCGGGTTGAGGGATCCTACGAGCAGTACTTC
TRBV5-1	.	TRBJ1-1	.	CASSLAAGENTEAFF	TGCGCCAGCAGCTTGGCCGCAGGTGAGAACACTGAAGCTTTCTTT
TRBV9	TRBD2	TRBJ2-7	.	CASSVLAGDSYEQYF	TGTGCCAGCAGCGTCCTAGCGGGAGATTCCTACGAGCAGTACTTC
TRBV10-2	.	TRBJ1-1	.	CASSESSGEAFF	TGCGCCAGCAGTGAGTCATCCGGGGAAGCTTTCTTT
TRBV6-5	.	TRBJ2-7	few	CASRPGGSSYEQYF	TGTGCCAGCAGACCTGGGGGGAGCTCCTACGAGCAGTACTTC
TRBV5-1	.	TRBJ2-7	.	CASSLGPGLSYEQYF	TGCGCCAGCAGCTTGGGACCAGGGCTCTCCTACGAGCAGTACTTC
TRBV5-6	.	TRBJ2-7	few	CASSPTGLWGSYEQYF	TGTGCCAGCAGTCCTACGGGACTTTGGGGATCCTACGAGCAGTACTTC
TRBV19	.	TRBJ1-1	.	CASSIGGRGPEAFF	TGTGCCAGTAGTATCGGAGGCAGGGGACCTGAAGCTTTCTTT
TRBV7-9	TRBD1	TRBJ2-7	.	CASSPGQGVGEQYF	TGTGCCAGCAGTCCGGGACAGGGGGTTGGCGAGCAGTACTTC
TRBV27	.	TRBJ1-6	.	CASSFSGTINSPLHF	TGTGCCAGCAGTTTCTCCGGGACTATTAATTCACCCCTCCACTTT
TRBV29-1	.	TRBJ1-4	.	CSGKQGNEKLFF	TGCAGCGGGAAACAGGGTAATGAAAAACTGTTTTTT
TRBV9	.	TRBJ1-1	.	CASNTPGGTEAFF	TGTGCCAGCAATACACCCGGGGGCACTGAAGCTTTCTTT
TRBV7-3	TRBD1	TRBJ2-3	.	CASSTGQGTDTQYF	TGTGCCAGCAGCACCGGACAGGGAACAGATACGCAGTATTTT
TRBV30	.	TRBJ1-1	.	CAWRGITEAFF	TGTGCCTGGAGGGGCATCACTGAAGCTTTCTTT
TRBV24-1	.	TRBJ1-2	.	CATSDPPSDYGYTF	TGTGCCACCAGTGATCCCCCCTCAGATTATGGCTACACCTTC
TRBV9	TRBD2	TRBJ2-7	.	CASSPGLVYEQYF	TGTGCCAGCAGCCCAGGACTAGTCTACGAGCAGTACTTC
TRBV18	.	TRBJ2-5	.	CASSPRQGGRETQYF	TGTGCCAGCTCACCTCGACAGGGAGGAAGGGAGACCCAGTACTTC
TRBV2	.	TRBJ1-4	.	CASSEDGGGNEKLFF	TGTGCCAGCAGTGAAGATGGGGGGGGTAATGAAAAACTGTTTTTT
TRBV19	TRBD2	TRBJ2-1	.	CASKGGVAGVLNEQFF	TGTGCCAGTAAGGGGGGTGTAGCGGGAGTTTTGAATGAGCAGTTCTTC
TRBV9	.	TRBJ1-6	.	CASSVGGFGGSPLHF	TGTGCCAGCAGCGTAGGAGGCTTTGGAGGATCACCCCTCCACTTT
TRBV12-5	TRBD2	TRBJ2-7	.	CASGAGTSGSPEQYF	TGTGCTAGTGGGGCCGGGACTAGCGGGAGCCCCGAGCAGTACTTC
TRBV7-3	TRBD2	TRBJ2-1	.	CASSLSGRALSEQFF	TGTGCCAGCAGCCTTAGCGGGAGGGCCTTGAGTGAGCAGTTCTTC
TRBV11-2	TRBD1	TRBJ1-3	.	CASSPTGGITIYF	TGTGCCAGCAGCCCTACAGGGGGAATCACCATATATTTT
TRBV7-3	TRBD1	TRBJ1-1	.	CASSTGTGNTEAFF	TGTGCCAGCAGCACAGGGACAGGGAACACTGAAGCTTTCTTT
TRBV6-2/TRBV6-3	.	TRBJ1-5	.	CASSRGHHSNQPQHF	TGTGCCAGCAGCAGGGGCCACCATAGCAATCAGCCCCAGCATTTT
TRBV5-4	TRBD1	TRBJ1-2	few	CASSLPGQYGYTF	TGTGCCAGCAGCCTTCCGGGACAGTATGGCTACACCTTC
TRBV28	TRBD1	TRBJ1-2	.	CASTPPGQANGYTF	TGTGCCAGCACCCCGCCGGGACAGGCAAATGGCTACACCTTC
TRBV10-2	TRBD1	TRBJ2-2	.	CASIGQGAIAGELFF	TGCGCCAGCATTGGACAGGGGGCAATCGCCGGGGAGCTGTTTTTT
TRBV27	TRBD2	TRBJ2-3	.	CASSLSGLAGVWGTDTQYF	TGTGCCAGCAGTTTATCGGGACTAGCGGGAGTCTGGGGCACAGATACGCAGTATTTT
TRBV11-3	TRBD2	TRBJ2-2	.	CASSLEGTSRPGELFF	TGTGCCAGCAGCTTAGAGGGGACTAGCCGACCCGGGGAGCTGTTTTTT
TRBV20-1	.	TRBJ2-7	.	CSAIEALANNYEQYF	TGCAGTGCTATTGAGGCTCTAGCGAACAACTACGAGCAGTACTTC